The subject of this entry is one TCR beta chain. The PCR employed 60 Vbeta primers together with 13 Jbeta primers. Generated by immunoSEQ multiplex PCR, the TCRdb table keeps only in-frame clones and is missing some. The table records around 190,000 clones, roughly 80% of them present only once. V shed 5 bases and J 4 bases; nucleotides not matched to a gene: 6. Per the germline V gene, CDR1 is SGHVS and CDR2 is FQNEAQ. The CDR3 extends over 14 amino acids. This sample stems from a study of cytomegalovirus exposure and HLA in healthy donors. The sample was PBMCs. V gene TRBV7-8 combines with J gene TRBJ1-1; 8 bases fit TRBD1. This TCR was sampled from a woman in her thirties in good health and CMV-seronegative. The CDR3 DNA follows: TGTGCCAGCAGCGTGGACAGGGTGGGCACTGAAGCTTTCTTT. Its protein is CASSVDRVGTEAFF.